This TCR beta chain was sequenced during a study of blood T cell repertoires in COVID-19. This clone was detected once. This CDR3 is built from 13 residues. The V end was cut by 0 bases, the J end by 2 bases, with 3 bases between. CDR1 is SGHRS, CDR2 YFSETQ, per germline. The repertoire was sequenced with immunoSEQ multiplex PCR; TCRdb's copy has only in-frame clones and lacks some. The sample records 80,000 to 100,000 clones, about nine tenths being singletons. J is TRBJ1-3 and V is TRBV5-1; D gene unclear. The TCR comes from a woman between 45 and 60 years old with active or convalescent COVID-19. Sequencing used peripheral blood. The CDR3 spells CASSLDTGNTIYF. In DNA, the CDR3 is TGCGCCAGCAGCTTGGACACTGGAAACACCATATATTTT.